This TCR beta chain was sequenced in a study of blood T cell repertoires in COVID-19. Across the whole study: Researchers got acute and convalescent COVID-19 samples from the United States, Italy and Spain.

Repertoires were generated with immunoSEQ multiplex PCR, while TCRdb's copy carries only in-frame clones and drops some. The data hold around 79,000 clones, with 88% observed a single time. Germline lookup yields CDR1 MGHRA and CDR2 YSYEKL. This CDR3 region has 16 residues. Trimming shortened V by 2 bases and J by 4 bases, and 14 bases separated the two germline ends. V is TRBV4-1 and J is TRBJ1-4, with D perhaps TRBD1 (6 bases). The material sequenced was peripheral blood. This receptor was taken from a human donor in a cohort sampled during active COVID-19. CDR3 sequence: CASSQSRTVLNEKLFF. The CDR3 bases are TGCGCCAGCAGCCAATCTAGGACAGTTCTTAATGAAAAACTGTTTTTT.